A single sample is the source of the 29 T cell receptor beta chains below, sequenced in a study of read filtering for tumor transcriptome and immune sequencing. The library was built from 400 to 500 ng RNA with molecular barcoded adaptors for alpha/delta and beta/gamma chains. Each CDR3 protein gets one entry after TCRdb re-called the reads with MiXCR. The repertoire holds 40,000 or so distinct CDR3 sequences, with roughly an eighth as singletons. The sequenced sample consisted of a population of CD138-negative cells sorted from bone marrow. The receptors derive from a donor at least 40 years old with multiple myeloma.

This clonotype was seen repeatedly, ten times or more. The CDR3 DNA is TGTGCCAGCTCAAAACTAGCGGGGGGACTAAACAATGAGCAGTTCTTC. Translated: CASSKLAGGLNNEQFF. The chain recombines TRBV18 with TRBJ2-1; 12 bases are a match to TRBD2. This CDR3 has 16 residues. With 5 bases clipped from V and 5 bases from J, the junction kept 7 bases outside the gene matches. CDR1 KGHSH and CDR2 LQKENI come from the germline V gene.

This clonotype occurred many times. V gene TRBV7-9 combines with J gene TRBJ1-6; D not certain. CDR1 SEHNR and CDR2 FQNEAQ come from the germline V gene (reference sequence). This CDR3 is 12 amino acids long. With 8 bases removed from V and 7 bases from J, the gap between germline ends came to 9 bases. DNA of the CDR3: TGTGCCAGCGGACGTCGGAATTCACCCCTCCACTTT. This translates into CASGRRNSPLHF.

This clonotype was seen ten or more times. V is TRBV24-1 and J is TRBJ2-2, with D maybe TRBD1 (6 bases). The CDR3 totals 16 residues. With 0 bases removed from V and 3 bases from J, the gap between germline ends came to 10 bases. Germline values: CDR1 KGHDR, CDR2 SFDVKD. The CDR3 nucleotides read TGTGCCACCAGTGATTTGGACAGGCTTGACACCGGGGAGCTGTTTTTT. Translation gives CATSDLDRLDTGELFF.

This clonotype came up many times. The chain is built from TRBV20-1 and TRBJ2-7, with D tentatively TRBD1 (7 bases). This CDR3 region has 11 residues. Germline V gene lookup returns CDR1 DFQATT and CDR2 SNEGSKA (reference sequence). V lost 8 bases and J lost 6, with 14 bases in between. The CDR3 here is CSPQGGSEQYF. In nucleotides, the CDR3 is TGCAGTCCCCAGGGGGGATCCGAGCAGTACTTC.

This clonotype has a count of ten or more. The chain combines TRBV2 with TRBJ2-7; possibly TRBD1 for D (6 bases). Trimming took 3 bases from V and 7 from J, leaving 10 bases between them. Germline V CDR1 and CDR2: SNHLY, FYNNEI. The CDR3 sequence is 12 residues long. The CDR3 region is CASSDRGSEQYF. The CDR3 region has the DNA TGTGCCAGCAGTGACAGGGGAAGTGAGCAGTACTTC.

Comment on this clonotype: This may stem from a read error, because a much larger clone lies one nucleotide away. The chain has TRBV20-1 and TRBJ2-3, with a weak D call TRBD2 (5 bases). The germline V gene has CDR1 DFQATT and CDR2 SNEGSKA (reference sequence). V was clipped by 6 bases and J by 8 bases, with 24 bases between them. The CDR3 has 15 amino acids. The CDR3 DNA reads TGCAGTGCCCCCGGGGTCGTGGTAGCGCCAGGTACGCAGTATTTT. It encodes CSAPGVVVAPGTQYF.

In this sample, this clonotype turned up a few times. This chain connects TRBV6-5 to TRBJ1-5; D perhaps matches TRBD1 (5 bases). Germline V CDR1 and CDR2: MNHEY, SVGAGI. Trimming left V 6 bases short and J 4 bases short, with 10 bases between. This CDR3 comprises 13 residues. The CDR3 nucleotides read TGTGCCAGCAGGGGGGACGAGAATCAGCCCCAGCATTTT. It yields the protein CASRGDENQPQHF.

This clonotype was seen repeatedly, ten times or more. This clone may be a read error of a much larger clone one base away. This chain links TRBV11-2 with TRBJ2-1; 12 bases fit TRBD1. This CDR3 has 19 residues. From germline, CDR1 is SGHAT and CDR2 FQNNGV. CDR3 residues: CARSLVKGTGGYSYNEQFF. The DNA for the CDR3 is TGTGCCCGCAGCTTAGTTAAGGGGACAGGGGGCTACTCCTACAATGAGCAGTTCTTC.

This clonotype occurred many times. The chain joins TRBV13 to TRBJ2-3; unclear D gene. The CDR3 extends over 15 amino acids. Trimming removed 5 bases from V and 6 bases from J, with 18 bases in between. Germline V gives CDR1 PRHDT, CDR2 FYEKMQ (reference sequence). CDR3 sequence (DNA): TGTGCCAGCAGCCCGCAAAGGGCGATTAGGGATACGCAGTATTTT. Protein sequence: CASSPQRAIRDTQYF.

This clonotype was found many times. The chain carries TRBV12-3 or TRBV12-4 and TRBJ1-3, with D tentatively TRBD1 (6 bases). Trimming pared 6 bases from V and 4 bases from J, leaving 10 bases between. The CDR3 covers 13 residues. The CDR3, as DNA: TGTGCCAGCAGCCCGGGACAAGGAAACACCATATATTTT. This translates into CASSPGQGNTIYF.

This clonotype was detected many times. The chain has TRBV28 and TRBJ1-1; TRBD1 matches at 11 bases. The V gene's germline CDR1 is MDHEN and CDR2 SYDVKM. V lost 3 bases and J lost 10; bases outside the gene matches: 16. This CDR3 has 17 residues. CDR3 nucleotide sequence: TGTGCCAGCAGTTTGGATATAGGGGGACAGGGGGTTTCGGGAGCTTTCTTT. This sequence encodes CASSLDIGGQGVSGAFF.

There are many counts of this clonotype. V and J are TRBV6-1 and TRBJ2-5; 16 bases are a match to TRBD2. The trim removed 5 bases at V and 4 bases at J, leaving 13 bases unmatched. The CDR3 runs to 19 residues. Germline assignment: CDR1 MNHNS and CDR2 SASEGT. CDR3 sequence reads: CASSLRLGLAGGVRETQYF. For the CDR3, the DNA is TGTGCCAGCAGTCTCAGACTGGGACTAGCGGGAGGGGTGCGAGAGACCCAGTACTTC.

Worth noting for this clonotype: Since a far larger clone is one base different, this is likely a read error. The chain is built from TRBV4-1 and TRBJ2-7; 9 bases map to TRBD2. CDR1 and CDR2 (germline): MGHRA, YSYEKL. The CDR3 has 15 amino acids. CDR3 in DNA: TGTACCAGCAGCCAAGATCTAGCGGGGTCCTACGAGCAGTACTTC. This codes for CTSSQDLAGSYEQYF.

This clonotype has a handful of counts. A much larger clone differs by one base, so this may be a read error. The CDR3 sequence: CAGRPTGRNQPQHF. The CDR3 DNA reads as TGTGCCGGCAGACCAACAGGGCGCAATCAGCCCCAGCATTTT. This rearrangement joins TRBV12-3 or TRBV12-4 to TRBJ1-5; perhaps TRBD1 as D (6 bases). The CDR3 length is 14 residues.

Many counts were recorded for this clonotype. The gene calls are TRBV7-9 and TRBJ2-2, with 12 bases aligning to TRBD2. CDR3 length: 16 amino acids. J gave up 3 bases and V 6 bases, and 5 bases lay outside the gene matches. CDR1 and CDR2 (germline): SEHNR, FQNEAQ (reference sequence). CDR3 sequence reads: CASRKRTSGDTGELFF. CDR3 nucleotide sequence: TGTGCCAGCAGGAAAAGGACTAGCGGGGACACCGGGGAGCTGTTTTTT.

The chain carries TRBV3-1 and TRBJ2-3; D is unresolved. Germline V lookup: CDR1 LGHDT, CDR2 YNNKEL (reference sequence). The CDR3 spans 11 residues. V lost 9 bases to trimming and J lost 2 bases, with 6 bases between them. In DNA form, the CDR3 reads TGTGCCAGTAGAAACACAGATACGCAGTATTTT. Protein sequence: CASRNTDTQYF.

The chain uses TRBV11-1 and TRBJ2-7; D uncertain. Trimming stripped 5 bases from V and 1 base from J, with 6 bases between. This CDR3 spans 12 amino acids. Germline values: CDR1 SGHAT, CDR2 FQDESV (reference sequence). Here the CDR3 reads CASSDWSYEQYF. CDR3 in DNA: TGTGCCAGCAGCGACTGGTCCTACGAGCAGTACTTC.

About this clonotype itself: A far larger clone differs by one base, so this is likely a read error. This chain uses TRBV5-8 with TRBJ2-1, with D maybe TRBD2 (5 bases). This CDR3 is built from 14 residues. Germline assignment: CDR1 SGHTS and CDR2 YDEGEE. V dropped 4 bases and J dropped 0 bases, with 8 bases sitting between them. In DNA, the CDR3 is TGTGCCAGCAGCGGACTTAGCTCCTACAATGAGCAGTTCTTC. It is translated as CASSGLSSYNEQFF.

By proportion, this clonotype is medium-sized (0.01 to 0.1%). The V call is TRBV5-1, the J call TRBJ2-1, with 7 bases that match TRBD2. The CDR3 is made up of 16 amino acids. V lost 4 bases, J lost 7 bases, and 14 bases stayed unmatched. The V gene's germline CDR1 is SGHRS and CDR2 YFSETQ. The CDR3 region has the DNA TGCGCCAGCAGCCCCAAGTGGGAGGGCCTACTTAATGAGCAGTTCTTC. This gives the protein CASSPKWEGLLNEQFF.

CDR3 amino acids: CASSQGKEGTDTQYF. The CDR3 region has the DNA TGTGCCAGCAGCCAAGGAAAAGAAGGGACAGATACGCAGTATTTT. The chain joins TRBV3-1 to TRBJ2-3; no definite D call. V lost 1 base to trimming and J lost 3 bases, with 11 bases between them. The CDR3 is 15 residues long. CDR1 and CDR2 (germline): LGHDT, YNNKEL (reference sequence).

This clonotype was counted at least ten times. J is TRBJ2-3 and V is TRBV11-3; 8 bases fit TRBD2. Trimming took 2 bases from V and 2 from J; bases not matched to a gene: 6. Germline V gene sequence: CDR1 SGHNT, CDR2 YENEEA. The CDR3 covers 16 residues. As DNA, the CDR3 is TGTGCCAGCAGCTTACGGACTAGCCAAATCACAGATACGCAGTATTTT. This gives the protein CASSLRTSQITDTQYF.

This clonotype was detected many times. The V and J genes are TRBV20-1 and TRBJ2-7, with D maybe TRBD2 (7 bases). Germline V gene sequence: CDR1 DFQATT, CDR2 SNEGSKA (reference sequence). With 3 bases removed from V and 5 bases from J, the gap between germline ends came to 11 bases. This CDR3 comprises 12 residues. DNA for the CDR3: TGCAGTGCTAGGCGCGGGGGCAACGAGCAGTACTTC. This codes for CSARRGGNEQYF.

Notes on this clonotype: Because it lacks the conserved phenylalanine or tryptophan at the end, this CDR3 is likely a read error. No DNA is shown, since the ends of the CDR3 on it are uncertain; the CDR3 is the one TCRdb lists. V and J are TRBV6-5 and TRBJ2-1. CDR1 and CDR2 (germline): MNHEY, SVGAGI. The CDR3 extends over 14 residues, inclusive of both ends. The CDR3 sequence is CASSYSGPMNEQLL.

The table lists this clonotype with many counts. A read error is possible here, since a much larger clone lies one base away. The chain links TRBV7-9 to TRBJ2-1; D remains unclear. The CDR3 extends over 16 amino acids. Per the germline V gene, CDR1 is SEHNR and CDR2 is FQNEAQ (reference sequence). The CDR3 region has the DNA TGTGCCAGCAGCTTAGTTCTATCGAGCTCCTGCAATGAGCAGTTCTTC. This encodes CASSLVLSSSCNEQFF. Together with reference TRBV7-9 and TRBJ2-1, the CDR3 gives the full variable domain: DTGVSQNPRHKITKRGQNVTFRCDPISEHNRLYWYRQTLGQGPEFLTYFQNEAQLEKSRLLSDRFSAERPKGSFSTLEIQRTEQGDSAMYLCASSLVLSSSCNEQFFGPGTRLTVL.

This clonotype has ten or more counts. V and J are TRBV6-6 and TRBJ1-5, with 8 bases aligning to TRBD1. Germline V CDR1 and CDR2: MNHNY, SVGAGI (reference sequence). V gave up 2 bases and J gave up 7 bases; unmatched junction bases: 7. This CDR3 is built from 15 residues. The CDR3 DNA follows: TGTGCCAGCAGTTACCCCAGCGACAGGGGACAGCCCCAGCATTTT. Its translation is CASSYPSDRGQPQHF.

The chain combines TRBV7-2 with TRBJ2-2, with TRBD1 identical over 7 bases. The length of the CDR3 is 14 residues. The germline CDR1 and CDR2 sequences are SGHTA and FQGNSA. Trimming took 2 bases from V and 7 from J; bases not matched to a gene: 4. For the CDR3, the DNA is TGTGCCAGCAGCTTAATAGGGGGCATCGGGGAGCTGTTTTTT. Amino acids: CASSLIGGIGELFF.

This clonotype was detected ten times or more. V usage is TRBV5-5 and J usage is TRBJ2-2, with a weak D call TRBD1 (5 bases). The ends were cut back, 6 bases at V and 6 bases at J, with 18 bases in the middle. Germline V lookup: CDR1 SGHKS, CDR2 YYEKEE (reference sequence). The CDR3 totals 15 residues. The CDR3 sequence: CASKVGRVDAGELFF. The DNA for the CDR3 is TGTGCCAGCAAGGTTGGCAGGGTTGATGCCGGGGAGCTGTTTTTT.

The V and J genes are TRBV28 and TRBJ2-1; 10 nucleotides match TRBD1. The CDR3 covers 16 residues. The germline V gene encodes CDR1 MDHEN and CDR2 SYDVKM. Trimming took 3 bases from V and 1 from J; bases not matched to a gene: 3. CDR3 in DNA: TGTGCCAGCAGTTTCGGACAGGGGGGTTCCTACAATGAGCAGTTCTTC. This translates into CASSFGQGGSYNEQFF.

Notes on this clonotype: This may stem from a read error, because a much larger clone lies one nucleotide away. This sequence joins TRBV2 and TRBJ2-1; 12 bases are a match to TRBD2. The germline gives CDR1 SNHLY, CDR2 FYNNEI. CDR3 length equals 15 residues. Trimming took 5 bases from V and 8 from J; bases not matched to a gene: 7. The CDR3 reads CASSSGLAGHDEQFF. CDR3 nucleotides: TGTGCCAGCAGTTCAGGACTAGCGGGGCACGATGAGCAGTTCTTC.